The clone carrying this TCR beta chain was observed at least ten times. Its antigen is unknown. Documented time point: persistent/refractory GD, antithyroid drugs over 5 years with positive TRAb. PBMC RNA served as the TCR library source. iRepertoire HTBI primers and Arm-PCR of CDR3 regions built TCR beta libraries. Study processing details: Throughout the samples, researchers identified around 65 TRBV and 14 TRBJ segments. MiXCR, applied by TCRdb to the multiplex PCR reads, yields one record per CDR3 protein. In this record, the V and J calls reflect TCRdb's handling and not the investigators' own analysis. This sample yields over 650,000 distinct CDR3 sequences, of which 25% to 35% are seen a single time; about two fifths belongs to the top ten. The entry originates in a study of regulatory T cells in long-lasting Graves disease. Looking at the study overall: Over 5 years of antithyroid drugs with positive TSH receptor antibodies was taken to mean persistent Graves' disease.

Study-level results: TCR diversity was lower in persistent than newly diagnosed Graves' disease.

The CDR3 has 15 amino acids. The trim removed 6 bases at V and 3 bases at J, leaving 6 bases unmatched. This clonotype was sampled from a female donor with Graves disease. Sequenced material: peripheral blood mononuclear cells (PBMCs), taken when the disease was refractory, from a patient treated with antithyroid drugs. This sequence joins TRBV12-3 or TRBV12-4 and TRBJ1-4, with 8 nucleotides matching TRBD1. The CDR3 reads CASSHETGANEKLFF. The DNA of the CDR3 is TGTGCCAGCAGCCATGAGACAGGGGCTAATGAAAAACTGTTTTTT.